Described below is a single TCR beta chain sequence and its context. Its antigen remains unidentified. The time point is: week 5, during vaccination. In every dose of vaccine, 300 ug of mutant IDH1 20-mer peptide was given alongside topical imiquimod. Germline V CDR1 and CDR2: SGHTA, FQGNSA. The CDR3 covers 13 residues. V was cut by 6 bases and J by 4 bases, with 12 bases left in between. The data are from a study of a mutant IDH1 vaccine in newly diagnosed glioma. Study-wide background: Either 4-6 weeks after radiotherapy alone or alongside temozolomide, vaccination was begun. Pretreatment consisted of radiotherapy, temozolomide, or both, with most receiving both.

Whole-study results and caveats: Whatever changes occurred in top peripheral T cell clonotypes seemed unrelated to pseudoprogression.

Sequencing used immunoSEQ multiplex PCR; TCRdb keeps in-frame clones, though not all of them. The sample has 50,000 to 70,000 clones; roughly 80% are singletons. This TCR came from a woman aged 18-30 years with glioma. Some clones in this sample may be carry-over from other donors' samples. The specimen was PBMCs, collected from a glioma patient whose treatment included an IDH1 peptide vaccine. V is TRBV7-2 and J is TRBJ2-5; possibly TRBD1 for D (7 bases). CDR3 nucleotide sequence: TGTGCCAGCAGACGACAGGGAGGAGAGACCCAGTACTTC. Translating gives CASRRQGGETQYF.